The sequence of this T cell receptor (beta chain) was determined in a study of blood T cell repertoires in COVID-19. The CDR3 loop spans 14 amino acids. Trimming cost V 1 base and J 10 bases, with 11 bases left between them. The germline V gene encodes CDR1 LGHDT and CDR2 YNNKEL (reference sequence). Method: immunoSEQ multiplex PCR; TCRdb's copy keeps in-frame clones and lacks some. This table holds roughly 200,000 clones, roughly 89% found once. V gene TRBV3-1 (or the pseudogene TRBV3-2) combines with J gene TRBJ1-6; D is uncertain. Sequences were obtained from peripheral blood. This sequence was found in a man aged 60-69 years who had recovered from COVID-19. The CDR3 DNA is TGTGCCAGCAGCCAAGTGGAGGGTAGGTCACCCCTCCACTTT. Its translation is CASSQVEGRSPLHF.